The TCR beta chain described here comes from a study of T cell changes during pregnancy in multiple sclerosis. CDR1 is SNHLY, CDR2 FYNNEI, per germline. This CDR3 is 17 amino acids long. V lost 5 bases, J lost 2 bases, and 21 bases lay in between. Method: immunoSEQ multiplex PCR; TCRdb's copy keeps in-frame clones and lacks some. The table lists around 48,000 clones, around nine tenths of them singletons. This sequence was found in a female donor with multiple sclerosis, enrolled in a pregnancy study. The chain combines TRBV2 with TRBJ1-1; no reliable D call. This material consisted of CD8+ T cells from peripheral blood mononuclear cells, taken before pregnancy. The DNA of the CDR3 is TGTGCCAGCAGTTTGGACGGTAGGACTAGGCGAAACACTGAAGCTTTCTTT. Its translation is CASSLDGRTRRNTEAFF.